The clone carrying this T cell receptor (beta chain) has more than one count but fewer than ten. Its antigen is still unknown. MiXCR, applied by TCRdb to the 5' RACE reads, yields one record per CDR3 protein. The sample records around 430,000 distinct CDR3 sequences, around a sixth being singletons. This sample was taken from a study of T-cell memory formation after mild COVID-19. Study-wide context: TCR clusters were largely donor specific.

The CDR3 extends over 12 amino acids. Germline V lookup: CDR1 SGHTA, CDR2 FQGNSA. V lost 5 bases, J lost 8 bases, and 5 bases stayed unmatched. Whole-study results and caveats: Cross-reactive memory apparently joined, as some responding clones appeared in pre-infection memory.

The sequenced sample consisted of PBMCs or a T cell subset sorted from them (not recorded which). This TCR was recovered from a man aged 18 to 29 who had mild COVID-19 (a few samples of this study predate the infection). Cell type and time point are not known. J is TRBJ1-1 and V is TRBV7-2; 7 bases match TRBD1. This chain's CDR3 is CASSRDRVEAFF. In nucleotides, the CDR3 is TGTGCCAGCAGCCGAGACAGGGTGGAAGCTTTCTTT.